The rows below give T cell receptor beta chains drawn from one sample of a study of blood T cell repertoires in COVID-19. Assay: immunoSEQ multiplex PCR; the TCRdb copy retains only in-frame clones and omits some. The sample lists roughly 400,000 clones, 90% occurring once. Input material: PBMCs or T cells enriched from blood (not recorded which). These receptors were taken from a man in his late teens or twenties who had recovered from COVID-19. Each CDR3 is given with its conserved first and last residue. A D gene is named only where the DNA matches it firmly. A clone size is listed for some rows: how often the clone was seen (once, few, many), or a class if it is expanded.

CDR3 protein: CAWSVTGGELFF; CDR3 DNA: TGTGCCTGGAGCGTTACGGGCGGGGAGCTGTTTTTT; clone size: -; D gene: -; V gene: TRBV30; J gene: TRBJ2-2
CDR3 protein: CASSRTSGKTNTGELFF; CDR3 DNA: TGTGCCAGCAGCCGGACTAGCGGGAAAACGAACACCGGGGAGCTGTTTTTT; clone size: once; D gene: TRBD2; V gene: TRBV5-8; J gene: TRBJ2-2
CDR3 protein: CASSMTGLETQYF; CDR3 DNA: TGTGCCAGCAGTATGACAGGGCTAGAGACCCAGTACTTC; clone size: -; D gene: TRBD1; V gene: TRBV27; J gene: TRBJ2-5
CDR3 protein: CASSQEGTRVNTEAFF; CDR3 DNA: TGTGCCAGCAGCCAAGAAGGGACAAGAGTGAACACTGAAGCTTTCTTT; clone size: -; D gene: -; V gene: TRBV3-1/TRBV3-2; J gene: TRBJ1-1
CDR3 protein: CASSLGPDRTNEKLFF; CDR3 DNA: TGTGCCAGCAGCTTAGGACCTGACAGGACTAATGAAAAACTGTTTTTT; clone size: -; D gene: -; V gene: TRBV7-9; J gene: TRBJ1-4
CDR3 protein: CASSGGLNSPLHF; CDR3 DNA: TGTGCCAGCAGTGGAGGACTTAATTCACCCCTCCACTTT; clone size: -; D gene: -; V gene: TRBV25-1; J gene: TRBJ1-6
CDR3 protein: CASSTPSRWANEKLFF; CDR3 DNA: TGTGCCAGCAGTACCCCCTCCCGATGGGCGAATGAAAAACTGTTTTTT; clone size: -; D gene: -; V gene: TRBV28; J gene: TRBJ1-4
CDR3 protein: CASSHYRADSPLHF; CDR3 DNA: TGTGCCAGCAGCCATTACAGGGCCGATTCACCCCTCCACTTT; clone size: -; D gene: -; V gene: TRBV14; J gene: TRBJ1-6
CDR3 protein: CATSDFSGRGEQYF; CDR3 DNA: TGTGCCACCAGTGATTTCTCCGGTCGGGGCGAGCAGTACTTC; clone size: -; D gene: -; V gene: TRBV24-1; J gene: TRBJ2-7
CDR3 protein: CASSPGGTDTQYF; CDR3 DNA: TGTGCCAGCAGCCCCGGGGGGACGGATACGCAGTATTTT; clone size: -; D gene: TRBD2; V gene: TRBV25-1; J gene: TRBJ2-3
CDR3 protein: CATSDAGGYGYTF; CDR3 DNA: TGTGCCACCAGTGATGCGGGTGGATATGGCTACACCTTC; clone size: -; D gene: -; V gene: TRBV24-1; J gene: TRBJ1-2
CDR3 protein: CASSEERGPLPNTGELFF; CDR3 DNA: TGTGCCAGCAGTGAAGAGCGGGGGCCACTCCCGAACACCGGGGAGCTGTTTTTT; clone size: -; D gene: TRBD2; V gene: TRBV2; J gene: TRBJ2-2
CDR3 protein: CASRTRAGGPVTGELFF; CDR3 DNA: TGTGCCAGCAGGACTCGGGCGGGAGGGCCCGTCACCGGGGAGCTGTTTTTT; clone size: few; D gene: TRBD2; V gene: TRBV2; J gene: TRBJ2-2
CDR3 protein: CASSHGTHFRPDTQYF; CDR3 DNA: TGTGCCAGCAGCCACGGGACTCACTTCCGCCCGGATACGCAGTATTTT; clone size: -; D gene: -; V gene: TRBV7-6; J gene: TRBJ2-3
CDR3 protein: CASSSGQGDGYTF; CDR3 DNA: TGTGCCAGCAGCTCGGGACAGGGGGATGGCTACACCTTC; clone size: -; D gene: TRBD1; V gene: TRBV5-8; J gene: TRBJ1-2
CDR3 protein: CASSIPRWSGEEETQYF; CDR3 DNA: TGTGCCAGCAGCATCCCTAGGTGGAGCGGGGAAGAAGAGACCCAGTACTTC; clone size: -; D gene: TRBD2; V gene: TRBV7-3; J gene: TRBJ2-5
CDR3 protein: CAFHSGLVLRDTQYF; CDR3 DNA: TGTGCCTTCCATTCCGGACTAGTCTTACGAGATACGCAGTATTTT; clone size: few; D gene: TRBD2; V gene: TRBV30; J gene: TRBJ2-3
CDR3 protein: CASSQIQGEYGYTF; CDR3 DNA: TGTGCCAGCAGCCAGATACAGGGTGAATATGGCTACACCTTC; clone size: once; D gene: -; V gene: TRBV3-1/TRBV3-2; J gene: TRBJ1-2
CDR3 protein: CASSRNLAGPNEQFF; CDR3 DNA: TGTGCCAGCAGCCGGAATCTAGCGGGGCCCAATGAGCAGTTCTTC; clone size: once; D gene: TRBD2; V gene: TRBV5-4; J gene: TRBJ2-1
CDR3 protein: CASSLRTLGTEAFF; CDR3 DNA: TGCGCCAGCAGCTTGCGGACATTGGGCACTGAAGCTTTCTTT; clone size: -; D gene: -; V gene: TRBV5-1; J gene: TRBJ1-1
CDR3 protein: CASSRQYTGQGAYEQYF; CDR3 DNA: TGTGCCAGCAGCCGACAATACACGGGACAGGGAGCCTACGAGCAGTACTTC; clone size: -; D gene: TRBD1; V gene: TRBV4-2; J gene: TRBJ2-7
CDR3 protein: CASRTGVYSGNTIYF; CDR3 DNA: TGTGCCAGCAGGACAGGGGTTTATTCTGGAAACACCATATATTTT; clone size: -; D gene: TRBD1; V gene: TRBV6-5; J gene: TRBJ1-3
CDR3 protein: CASSLTTGDYGYTF; CDR3 DNA: TGTGCCAGCAGCTTAACGACAGGGGACTATGGCTACACCTTC; clone size: -; D gene: TRBD1; V gene: TRBV7-9; J gene: TRBJ1-2
CDR3 protein: CASKSSGTANEKLFF; CDR3 DNA: TGTGCCAGCAAGTCTTCCGGGACAGCTAATGAAAAACTGTTTTTT; clone size: few; D gene: TRBD1; V gene: TRBV2; J gene: TRBJ1-4
CDR3 protein: CSASHLSRDRGLGYGYTF; CDR3 DNA: TGCAGTGCTAGTCATTTAAGTCGGGACAGGGGGCTCGGCTATGGCTACACCTTC; clone size: -; D gene: TRBD1; V gene: TRBV20-1; J gene: TRBJ1-2
CDR3 protein: CASNFGTRRTQYF; CDR3 DNA: TGTGCCAGCAATTTCGGGACTCGTCGAACGCAGTATTTT; clone size: -; D gene: -; V gene: TRBV28; J gene: TRBJ2-3
CDR3 protein: CSANRASEQYF; CDR3 DNA: TGCAGTGCTAACAGGGCAAGCGAGCAGTACTTC; clone size: -; D gene: -; V gene: TRBV20-1; J gene: TRBJ2-7
CDR3 protein: CASSETNPDKFRGGYTF; CDR3 DNA: TGCGCCAGCAGCGAAACAAATCCGGACAAGTTTCGAGGTGGCTACACCTTC; clone size: many; D gene: -; V gene: TRBV10-2; J gene: TRBJ1-2
CDR3 protein: CASSEREDRGSRKLFF; CDR3 DNA: TGTGCCAGCAGTGAACGTGAGGACAGGGGGAGTCGAAAACTGTTTTTT; clone size: -; D gene: TRBD1; V gene: TRBV25-1; J gene: TRBJ1-4
CDR3 protein: CASSEWGGRAGNTIYF; CDR3 DNA: TGTGCCAGCAGTGAATGGGGGGGCCGCGCTGGAAACACCATATATTTT; clone size: -; D gene: -; V gene: TRBV25-1; J gene: TRBJ1-3
CDR3 protein: CAISPGGSNYGYTF; CDR3 DNA: TGTGCCATCTCCCCGGGGGGTTCGAACTATGGCTACACCTTC; clone size: few; D gene: -; V gene: TRBV6-5; J gene: TRBJ1-2
CDR3 protein: CSASSSGKETQYF; CDR3 DNA: TGCAGTGCTAGTTCGTCCGGGAAAGAGACCCAGTACTTC; clone size: -; D gene: -; V gene: TRBV20-1; J gene: TRBJ2-5
CDR3 protein: CASSWTGTQETQYF; CDR3 DNA: TGTGCCAGCAGTTGGACAGGGACCCAAGAGACCCAGTACTTC; clone size: -; D gene: TRBD1; V gene: TRBV6-5; J gene: TRBJ2-5
CDR3 protein: CASSRGGVSGYTF; CDR3 DNA: TGTGCCAGCAGTAGAGGGGGCGTCTCTGGCTACACCTTC; clone size: -; D gene: TRBD1; V gene: TRBV28; J gene: TRBJ1-2
CDR3 protein: CASRRTGLSNTEAFF; CDR3 DNA: TGTGCCAGCCGGAGGACAGGGTTGTCGAACACTGAAGCTTTCTTT; clone size: -; D gene: TRBD1; V gene: TRBV2; J gene: TRBJ1-1
CDR3 protein: CATSRWSNTGELFF; CDR3 DNA: TGTGCCACCAGTCGGTGGTCGAACACCGGGGAGCTGTTTTTT; clone size: once; D gene: -; V gene: TRBV6-5; J gene: TRBJ2-2